This entry concerns a single T cell receptor (beta chain). There is no known antigen for this receptor. Within one base of it there is no much larger clone, and no base qualities were kept. This entry is derived from a study of vaccination and CD4 T cells after COVID-19 (dated by TCRdb to between 2021 and 2024). Context from the whole study: SARS-CoV-2 positivity had been established in the convalescent patients by nasal swab PCR, and mild disease was recorded in nine of these patients and severe disease in one. In the convalescent cohort there were six males and four females, among whom were two Hispanic individuals, seven Caucasians, two Asians and one multiracial person. Two doses of either the Pfizer-BioNTech BNT162b2 vaccine (n=8) or the Moderna mRNA-1273 vaccine (n=2) were administered to participants. Post-COVID blood samples were collected from convalescent patients a median of roughly 100 days after diagnosis, with a range of roughly 30 to 170 days. The time from the second vaccine dose to post-vaccine blood sampling had a median of roughly 79 days and ranged from about 12 to 241 days. Culture stimuli were overlapping spike peptide pools from SARS-CoV-2 and from the common cold coronaviruses HCoV-NL63, HCoV-OC43 and HCoV-229E. In control cultures, a CEFX viral epitope pool was used as positive control, an HIV-1 Nef peptide pool was used as negative control, or no peptide was added. In 10 COVID-19 convalescent patients and a handful of infection-naive healthy vaccine recipients, the spike-specific CD4+ TCR repertoire before mRNA vaccination was compared with the repertoire after mRNA vaccination.

V and J are trimmed by 4 bases and 5 bases, and the gene matches miss 7 bases of the junction. According to the germline V gene, CDR1 reads KGHDR and CDR2 reads SFDVKD. Including cysteine and phenylalanine, the CDR3 has 15 amino acids. The entry retains the CDR3 DNA only, 45 bases that are in frame from base 1. Libraries came from PCR. DNA from cultured CD4+ T cells was subjected to TCR sequencing with the Oncomine TCR Beta short-read assay at the Johns Hopkins FTIC core. Genomic DNA was extracted from the cultured CD4+ T cells with the QIAamp micro DNA kit. Oncomine TCR Beta libraries from cultured CD4+ T cells were pooled using unique dual indexes and sequenced on an Illumina iSeq 100. In the source study's methods: Non-productive sequences were removed, and CDR3s that did not start with C, did not end with F or W, or were shorter than 7 amino acids were discarded. The MANAFEST web application identified antigen-specific clonotypes by comparing peptide-stimulated wells against reference wells and other culture wells. For a clone to be called positive, the clone needed an FDR below 0.05, an odds ratio above 5, and a productive frequency above 0.1% in at least two of three replicate wells. Cross-reactive clonotypes were defined as significantly expanded in both SARS-CoV-2 spike wells and at least one common cold coronavirus spike condition. Levenshtein distances (stringdist) and unrooted phylogenetic trees (ape) in R version 3.6.1 were used to assess CDR3 homology. TCRdb itself trimmed the public reads at Q25 with fastp, ran MiXCR and retained productive beta chains. Under each unique CDR3 protein, matching rows form one entry showing the most common genes and DNA. The V and J calls and clone size come from TCRdb's table, not from the authors' own analysis. This sample lists fewer than 25,000 distinct CDR3 sequences; around 45% were detected once. Roughly 6.1% of the sample is held by the ten biggest clonotypes.

Paper-wide results and their limitations: In convalescent patients, nearly all vaccine-specific clones (304 of 307) were found to be mono-reactive for SARS-CoV-2 spike rather than cross-reactive with common cold coronaviruses. In convalescent patients, a median around 90% of post-vaccine SARS-CoV-2-reactive clones were detected only after vaccination, suggesting vaccine-specific priming. The study included relatively few convalescent patients and did not analyze early timepoints after natural infection. An increase in the median number of SARS-CoV-2-reactive clonotypes from approximately 23 after infection to approximately 41 after vaccination was observed, but the change was not found to be significant.

In the paper's terms, the treatment or condition label means: roughly ten-day PBMC culture with coronavirus spike peptide pools or control peptides (ViraFEST assay). The study used the ViraFEST assay, which expanded antigen-specific T cells with peptide pools and then identified expanded clonotypes by TCR sequencing. The convalescent patients' positive SARS-CoV-2 PCR tests fell between March and December 2020, which was before the Alpha, Beta and Delta variants emerged in the United States. Each well held approximately 2 million PBMCs cultured in IMDM containing approximately 5% human AB serum and 9 to 10 IU/ml IL-2, with about 10 ug/ml peptide pools added. Half of the culture medium was replaced with fresh IL-2-containing medium on days 3 and 7. After roughly nine days of culture, CD4+ T cells were isolated by negative selection using the EasySep CD4+ T cell isolation kit. PBMCs were separated from whole blood using Ficoll-Paque Plus gradient centrifugation and then either used fresh or cryopreserved at -140C. Triplicate wells were generally used for each culture condition.

The rearranged segments are TRBV24-1 and TRBJ2-5; 9 bases in between match TRBD2. This clonotype was sampled from a human donor who had recovered from COVID-19. The sequenced material came from CD4+ T cells from blood, cultured in vitro. The DNA sequence is given as TGTGCCACCAGTGAGGGGCTAGCGGGGCGGGAGACCCAGTACTTC. This translates into CATSEGLAGRETQYF.